These 4 T cell receptor beta chains were sequenced from one sample in a study of blood T cell repertoires in COVID-19. Here immunoSEQ multiplex PCR was the method, and the copy in TCRdb shows in-frame clones only, minus some. Altogether hundreds of thousands of clones are present, 88% being singletons, with the ten largest covering 1%. The sequenced material came from PBMCs or T cells enriched from blood (not recorded which). These receptors all stem from a woman younger than 45 who had recovered from COVID-19.

The chain has TRBV11-3 and TRBJ2-7, with TRBD2 as a possible D gene (5 bases). V lost 0 bases and J 1 base, leaving 13 bases between the germline ends. Germline V gives CDR1 SGHNT, CDR2 YENEEA. The CDR3 spans 16 residues. CDR3 coding DNA: TGTGCCAGCAGCTTAGAGGTGGGAGCAGGATCCTACGAGCAGTACTTC. It is translated as CASSLEVGAGSYEQYF.

The chain is built from TRBV29-1 and TRBJ2-7, with D possibly matching TRBD2 (5 bases). This CDR3 region has 12 residues. From germline, CDR1 is SQVTM and CDR2 ANQGSEA. V lost 6 bases and J 3 bases, leaving 12 bases between the germline ends. CDR3 protein: CSVVTRFYEQYF. For the CDR3, the DNA is TGCAGCGTCGTTACTAGATTCTACGAGCAGTACTTC.

This rearrangement joins TRBV9 to TRBJ2-7; D call uncertain. V lost 3 bases and J 6 bases, leaving 13 bases between the germline ends. The CDR3 length is 13 residues. The germline V gene encodes CDR1 SGDLS and CDR2 YYNGEE. CDR3 bases: TGTGCCAGCAGCGAGAGTCCCTTCCGCGAGCAGTACTTC. Translating it yields CASSESPFREQYF. The variable domain in full, completed from reference TRBV9 and TRBJ2-7, reads DSGVTQTPKHLITATGQRVTLRCSPRSGDLSVYWYQQSLDQGLQFLIQYYNGEERAKGNILERFSAQQFPDLHSELNLSSLELGDSALYFCASSESPFREQYFGPGTRLTVT.

CDR3 DNA sequence: TGTGCCAGCAGTCCGCTGACAGGGATCCTGAACACTGAAGCTTTCTTT. This sequence encodes CASSPLTGILNTEAFF. The rearrangement joins TRBV28 to TRBJ1-1, with 7 bases lining up with TRBD1. The length of the CDR3 is 16 residues. The V gene's germline CDR1 is MDHEN and CDR2 SYDVKM. V trimming: 5 bases; J trimming: 0 bases; junction bases outside the gene matches: 9.